This T cell receptor beta chain derives from a study of blood T cells in healthy people across ages. The CDR3 sequence is 16 residues long. CDR1 and CDR2 from the germline V gene are MDHEN and SYDVKM. A second PCR, run for about 6 to 11 cycles, used a sample-barcoded 5' primer plus a J-beta primer mix. TCRdb fed the 5' RACE reads into MiXCR, producing one record per CDR3 protein. The repertoire holds almost 550,000 distinct CDR3 sequences, less than 25% seen once, with 7.5% to 9% in the top ten. These data also formed part of another study, on T cells of mothers and their children.

The sample was blood. The clonotype comes from a boy aged 5-17 years in good health. V usage is TRBV28 and J usage is TRBJ2-5; tentative D call: TRBD2 (6 bases). The assigned J gene may be wrong: the sequence end matches TRBJ2-7 better. CDR3 nucleotide sequence: TGTGCCAGCAGTTATGGGTGGGGGGAGCGAGCCTACGAGCAGTACTTC. Protein sequence: CASSYGWGERAYEQYF.